What follows are 5 T cell receptor beta chains derived from one specimen sequenced in a study of blood T cells in healthy people across ages. The use of a sample-barcoded 5' primer and a J-beta primer mix characterized a second PCR of roughly 6 to 11 cycles. TCRdb passed the 5' RACE reads through MiXCR, listing each CDR3 protein once. The data hold around 500,000 distinct CDR3 sequences, with around 48% observed a single time. Sequencing input: blood. All receptors come from an elderly man in good health.

The V and J genes are TRBV5-1 and TRBJ1-2; D not resolved. The CDR3 totals 15 residues. V dropped 8 bases and J dropped 4 bases, with 21 bases sitting between them. The germline V gene encodes CDR1 SGHRS and CDR2 YFSETQ. The chain's CDR3 is CASGSGRAEFYGYTF. DNA for the CDR3: TGCGCCAGTGGCTCGGGGAGGGCAGAGTTCTATGGCTACACCTTC.

This chain connects TRBV29-1 to TRBJ1-1, with 7 bases aligning to TRBD1. The CDR3 contains 14 residues. Per germline, CDR1 SQVTM and CDR2 ANQGSEA. V shed 7 bases and J 4 bases; nucleotides not matched to a gene: 12. CDR3 nucleotides: TGCAGCGGGGGTTCCAGGGGGTCAGTCACTGAAGCTTTCTTT. Its protein is CSGGSRGSVTEAFF.

This clonotype was observed a handful of times. This rearrangement joins TRBV7-3 to TRBJ2-7; 7 bases fit TRBD1. J lost 1 base, V lost 1 base, and 4 bases had no gene match. CDR3 length equals 15 residues. Germline V gene lookup returns CDR1 SGHTA and CDR2 FQGTGA. Written as DNA, the CDR3 is TGTGCCAGCAGCTTAATTCCGGGACAGTCCTACGAGCAGTACTTC. Its protein product is CASSLIPGQSYEQYF.

J is TRBJ1-2 and V is TRBV6-6; TRBD1 is a possible D gene (6 bases). The germline V gene encodes CDR1 MNHNY and CDR2 SVGAGI (reference sequence). The CDR3 sequence is 14 residues long. V was cut by 6 bases and J by 7 bases, with 18 bases left in between. The CDR3 sequence: CASSYDRDTIGYTF. In DNA, the CDR3 is TGTGCCAGCAGCTACGACCGGGACACTATTGGCTACACCTTC.

The genes are TRBV28 and TRBJ1-1; D gene uncertain. There are 12 residues in the CDR3. V was cut by 5 bases and J by 10 bases, with 14 bases left in between. Germline CDR1 MDHEN, CDR2 SYDVKM. CDR3 coding DNA: TGTGCCAGCAGTCCAACTCCTCGTGGAGCTTTCTTT. The encoded protein is CASSPTPRGAFF.